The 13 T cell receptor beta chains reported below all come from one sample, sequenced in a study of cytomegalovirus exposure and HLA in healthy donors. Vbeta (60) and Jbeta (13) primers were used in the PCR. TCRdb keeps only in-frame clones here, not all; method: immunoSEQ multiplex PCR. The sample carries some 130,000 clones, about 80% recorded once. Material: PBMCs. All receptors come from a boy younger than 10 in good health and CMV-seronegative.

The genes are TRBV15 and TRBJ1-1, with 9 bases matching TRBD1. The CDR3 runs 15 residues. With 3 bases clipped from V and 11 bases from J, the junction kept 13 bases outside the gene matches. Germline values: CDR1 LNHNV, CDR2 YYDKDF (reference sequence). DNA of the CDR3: TGTGCCACCAGCAGGAGGGGACAGGGCATTGGGGGGGCTTTCTTT. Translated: CATSRRGQGIGGAFF.

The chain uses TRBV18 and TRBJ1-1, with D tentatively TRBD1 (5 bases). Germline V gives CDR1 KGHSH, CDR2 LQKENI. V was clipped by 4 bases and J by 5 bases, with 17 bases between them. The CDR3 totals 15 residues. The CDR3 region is CASSRDTTGGTEAFF. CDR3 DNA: TGTGCCAGCTCACGAGACACTACTGGGGGGACTGAAGCTTTCTTT.

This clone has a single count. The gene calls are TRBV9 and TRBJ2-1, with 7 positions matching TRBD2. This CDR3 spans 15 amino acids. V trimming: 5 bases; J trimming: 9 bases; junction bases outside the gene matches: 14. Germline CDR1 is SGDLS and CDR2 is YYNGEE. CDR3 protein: CASRGDGGTIVEQFF. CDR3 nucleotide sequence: TGTGCCAGCAGGGGCGACGGGGGGACGATCGTTGAGCAGTTCTTC.

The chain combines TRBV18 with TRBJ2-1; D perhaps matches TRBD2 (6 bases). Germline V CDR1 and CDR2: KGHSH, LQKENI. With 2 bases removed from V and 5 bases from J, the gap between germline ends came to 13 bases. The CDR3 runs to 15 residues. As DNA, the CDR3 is TGTGCCAGCTCACCATCTGCGGGGCTCGACAATGAGCAGTTCTTC. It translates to CASSPSAGLDNEQFF.

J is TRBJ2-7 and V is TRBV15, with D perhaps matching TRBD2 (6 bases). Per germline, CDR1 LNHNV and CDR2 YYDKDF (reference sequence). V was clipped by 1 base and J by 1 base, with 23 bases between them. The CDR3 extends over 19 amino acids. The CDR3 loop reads CATSRGGRVTTRLSYEQYV. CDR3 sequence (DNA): TGTGCCACCAGCAGAGGGGGCAGGGTGACGACTAGGCTTTCCTACGAGCAGTACGTC.

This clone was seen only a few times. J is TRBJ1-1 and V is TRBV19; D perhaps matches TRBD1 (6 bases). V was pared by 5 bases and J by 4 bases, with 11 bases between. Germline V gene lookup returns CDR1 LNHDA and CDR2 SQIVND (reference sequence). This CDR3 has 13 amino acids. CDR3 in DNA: TGTGCCAGTAGTTGGGAGGGGGGCACTGAAGCTTTCTTT. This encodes CASSWEGGTEAFF.

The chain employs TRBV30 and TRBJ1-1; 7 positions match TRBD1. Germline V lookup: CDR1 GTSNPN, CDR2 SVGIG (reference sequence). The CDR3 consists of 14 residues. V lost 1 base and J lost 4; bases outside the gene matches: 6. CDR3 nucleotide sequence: TGTGCCTGGAGTGAGACAGGGTTGGGCACTGAAGCTTTCTTT. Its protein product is CAWSETGLGTEAFF.

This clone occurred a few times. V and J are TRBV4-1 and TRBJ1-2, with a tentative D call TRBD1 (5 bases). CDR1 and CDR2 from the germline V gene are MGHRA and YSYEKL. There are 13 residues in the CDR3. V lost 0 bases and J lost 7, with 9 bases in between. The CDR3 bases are TGCGCCAGCAGCCAAGATTGGGACTTTGGCTACACCTTC. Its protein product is CASSQDWDFGYTF.

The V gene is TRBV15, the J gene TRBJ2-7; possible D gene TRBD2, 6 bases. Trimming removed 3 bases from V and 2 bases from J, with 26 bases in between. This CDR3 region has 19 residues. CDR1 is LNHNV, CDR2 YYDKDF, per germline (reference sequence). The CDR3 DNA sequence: TGTGCCACCAGCAGTGGCGGGACTTTGCCCCTAAACTTTCCCTACGAGCAGTACGTC. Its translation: CATSSGGTLPLNFPYEQYV.

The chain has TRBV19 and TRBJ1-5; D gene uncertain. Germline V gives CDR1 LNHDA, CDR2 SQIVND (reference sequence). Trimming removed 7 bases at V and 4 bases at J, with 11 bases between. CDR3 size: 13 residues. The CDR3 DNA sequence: TGTGCCAGTACTCTTACACAGAATCAGCCCCAGCATTTT. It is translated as CASTLTQNQPQHF.

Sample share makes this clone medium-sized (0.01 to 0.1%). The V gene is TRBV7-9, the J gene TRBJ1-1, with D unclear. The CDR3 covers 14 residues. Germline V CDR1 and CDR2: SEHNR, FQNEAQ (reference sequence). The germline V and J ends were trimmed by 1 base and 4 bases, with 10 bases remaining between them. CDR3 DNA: TGTGCCAGCAGCTTAGAACACCCGGGCACTGAAGCTTTCTTT. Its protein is CASSLEHPGTEAFF.

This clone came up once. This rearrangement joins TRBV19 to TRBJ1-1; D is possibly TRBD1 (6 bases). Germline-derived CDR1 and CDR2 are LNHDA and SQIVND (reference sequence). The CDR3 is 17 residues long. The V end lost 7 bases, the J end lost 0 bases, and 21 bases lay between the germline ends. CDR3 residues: CASTRDGQRRMNTEAFF. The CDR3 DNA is TGTGCCAGTACTCGAGATGGACAGCGCCGCATGAACACTGAAGCTTTCTTT.

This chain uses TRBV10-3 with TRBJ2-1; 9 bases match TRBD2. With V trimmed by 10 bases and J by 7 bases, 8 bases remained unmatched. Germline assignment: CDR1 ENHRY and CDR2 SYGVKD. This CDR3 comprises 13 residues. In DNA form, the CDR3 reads TGTGCCACCCTAGCGGGACTTCTTAATGAGCAGTTCTTC. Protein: CATLAGLLNEQFF.